The clone carrying this T cell receptor (beta chain) was counted ten times or more. Its antigen is currently unknown. Making use of molecular barcodes, quantitative 5'-RACE generated TCR beta libraries. MiXCR was run by TCRdb on the 5' RACE reads, yielding one entry per CDR3 protein. The repertoire has 700,000 to 1,000,000 distinct CDR3 sequences, 10% to 15% of them found once; the top ten carry approximately 0.5%. CDR1 and CDR2 (germline): SGHRS, YFSETQ. This CDR3 region has 14 residues. V lost 0 bases and J lost 6; bases outside the gene matches: 0. The source of the sample is a study of CD8 T cells in ankylosing spondylitis. Findings of the study overall: Characteristic, it appeared, of ankylosing spondylitis blood was a TCR beta motif of eight highly homologous variants.

This clonotype was obtained from a male donor with ankylosing spondylitis. What was sequenced was blood, either unsorted or a sorted T cell fraction (not recorded which). The chain links TRBV5-1 to TRBJ1-4; 9 nucleotides line up with TRBD1. The CDR3 loop is CASSLGQGDEKLFF. CDR3 in DNA: TGCGCCAGCAGCTTGGGACAGGGGGATGAAAAACTGTTTTTT. Using reference TRBV5-1 and TRBJ1-4 for the parts outside the CDR3, the full variable domain is KAGVTQTPRYLIKTRGQQVTLSCSPISGHRSVSWYQQTPGQGLQFLFEYFSETQRNKGNFPGRFSGRQFSNSRSEMNVSTLELGDSALYLCASSLGQGDEKLFFGSGTQLSVL.